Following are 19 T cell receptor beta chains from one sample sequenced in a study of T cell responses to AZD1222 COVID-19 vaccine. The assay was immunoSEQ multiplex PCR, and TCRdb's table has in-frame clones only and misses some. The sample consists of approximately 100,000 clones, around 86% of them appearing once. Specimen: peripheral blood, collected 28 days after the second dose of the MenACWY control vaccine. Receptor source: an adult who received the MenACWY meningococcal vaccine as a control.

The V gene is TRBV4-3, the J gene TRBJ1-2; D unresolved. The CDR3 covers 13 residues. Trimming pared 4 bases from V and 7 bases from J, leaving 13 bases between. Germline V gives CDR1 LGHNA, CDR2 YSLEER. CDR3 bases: TGCGCCAGCAGCCCCGATTTTATCAGTGGCTACACCTTC. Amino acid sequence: CASSPDFISGYTF.

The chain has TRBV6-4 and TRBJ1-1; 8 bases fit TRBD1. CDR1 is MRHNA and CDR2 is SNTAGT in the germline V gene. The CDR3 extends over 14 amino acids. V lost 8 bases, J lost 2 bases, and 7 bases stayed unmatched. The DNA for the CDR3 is TGTGCCAGCGGGACGACAGGGGATAACACTGAAGCTTTCTTT. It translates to CASGTTGDNTEAFF.

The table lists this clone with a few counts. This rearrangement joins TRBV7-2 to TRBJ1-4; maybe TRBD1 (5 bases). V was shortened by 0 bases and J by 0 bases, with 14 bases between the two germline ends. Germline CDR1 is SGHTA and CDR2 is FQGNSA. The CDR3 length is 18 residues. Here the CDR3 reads CASSLARAGIATNEKLFF. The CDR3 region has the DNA TGTGCCAGCAGCTTAGCGAGGGCAGGGATTGCAACTAATGAAAAACTGTTTTTT.

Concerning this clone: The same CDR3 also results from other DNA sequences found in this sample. CDR3 in amino acids: CASSYRPQETQYF. For the CDR3, the DNA is TGTGCCAGCAGTTACAGGCCTCAAGAGACCCAGTACTTC. This chain connects TRBV6-2 or TRBV6-3 to TRBJ2-5; D gene ambiguous. The germline V and J ends were trimmed by 2 bases and 2 bases, with 6 bases remaining between them. This CDR3 has 13 amino acids. The germline V gene has CDR1 MNHEY and CDR2 SVGEGT.

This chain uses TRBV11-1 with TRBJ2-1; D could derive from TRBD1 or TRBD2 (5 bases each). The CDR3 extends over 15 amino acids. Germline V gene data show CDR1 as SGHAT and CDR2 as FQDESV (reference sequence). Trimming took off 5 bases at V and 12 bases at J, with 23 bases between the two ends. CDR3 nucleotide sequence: TGTGCCAGCAGCGGCCAGGGCCGCGGGTACGAGGCGCAGTTCTTC. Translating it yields CASSGQGRGYEAQFF. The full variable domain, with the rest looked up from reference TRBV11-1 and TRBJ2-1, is EAEVAQSPRYKITEKSQAVAFWCDPISGHATLYWYRQILGQGPELLVQFQDESVVDDSQLPKDRFSAERLKGVDSTLKIQPAELGDSAMYLCASSGQGRGYEAQFFGPGTRLTVL.

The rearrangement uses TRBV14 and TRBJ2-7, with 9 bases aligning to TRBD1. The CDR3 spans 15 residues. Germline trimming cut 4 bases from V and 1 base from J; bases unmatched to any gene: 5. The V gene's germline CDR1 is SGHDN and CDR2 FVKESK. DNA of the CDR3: TGTGCCAGCAGCCTACCGGGACAGGGTTCCTACGAGCAGTACTTC. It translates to CASSLPGQGSYEQYF. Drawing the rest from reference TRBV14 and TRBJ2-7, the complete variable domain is EAGVTQFPSHSVIEKGQTVTLRCDPISGHDNLYWYRRVMGKEIKFLLHFVKESKQDESGMPNNRFLAERTGGTYSTLKVQPAELEDSGVYFCASSLPGQGSYEQYFGPGTRLTVT.

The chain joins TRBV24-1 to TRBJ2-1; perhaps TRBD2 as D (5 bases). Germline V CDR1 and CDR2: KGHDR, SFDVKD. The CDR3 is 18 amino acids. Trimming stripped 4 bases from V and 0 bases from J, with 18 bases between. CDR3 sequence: CATSDPTIGYSSYNEQFF. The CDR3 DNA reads TGTGCCACCAGTGACCCGACTATCGGGTACAGCTCCTACAATGAGCAGTTCTTC.

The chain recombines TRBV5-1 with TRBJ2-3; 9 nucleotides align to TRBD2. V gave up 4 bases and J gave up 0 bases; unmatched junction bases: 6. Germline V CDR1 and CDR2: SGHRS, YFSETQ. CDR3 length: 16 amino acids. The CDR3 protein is CASSRMTSGSTDTQYF. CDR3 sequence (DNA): TGCGCCAGCAGCCGAATGACTAGCGGAAGCACAGATACGCAGTATTTT.

CDR3 coding DNA: TGTGCCAGCAGTTTTCTCCCCAAGGAGACCCAGTACTTC. It is translated as CASSFLPKETQYF. V gene TRBV6-5 combines with J gene TRBJ2-5, with D uncertain. Per the germline V gene, CDR1 is MNHEY and CDR2 is SVGAGI. Trimming removed 4 bases from V and 5 bases from J, with 11 bases in between. The CDR3 length is 13 residues.

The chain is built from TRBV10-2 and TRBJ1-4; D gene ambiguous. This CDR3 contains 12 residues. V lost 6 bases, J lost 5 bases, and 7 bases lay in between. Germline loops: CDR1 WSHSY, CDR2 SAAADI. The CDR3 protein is CASSPRNEKLFF. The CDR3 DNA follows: TGCGCCAGCAGCCCGCGGAATGAAAAACTGTTTTTT.

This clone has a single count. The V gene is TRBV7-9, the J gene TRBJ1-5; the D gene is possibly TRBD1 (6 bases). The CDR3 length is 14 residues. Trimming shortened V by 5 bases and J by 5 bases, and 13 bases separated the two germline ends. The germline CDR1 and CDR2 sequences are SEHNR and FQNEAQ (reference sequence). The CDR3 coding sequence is TGTGCCAGCAGCCCCGGGGGGGCAGATCAGCCCCAGCATTTT. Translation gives CASSPGGADQPQHF.

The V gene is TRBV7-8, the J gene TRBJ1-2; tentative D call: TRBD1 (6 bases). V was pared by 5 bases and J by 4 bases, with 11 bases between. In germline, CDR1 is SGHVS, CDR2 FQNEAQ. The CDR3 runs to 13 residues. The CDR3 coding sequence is TGTGCCAGCAGCGCAACAGGGTTCTATGGCTACACCTTC. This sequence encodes CASSATGFYGYTF.

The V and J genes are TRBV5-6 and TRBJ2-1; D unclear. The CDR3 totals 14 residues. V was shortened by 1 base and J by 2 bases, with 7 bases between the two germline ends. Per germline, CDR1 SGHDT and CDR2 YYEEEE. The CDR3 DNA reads TGTGCCAGCAGCTTGCCAGGACCCTACAATGAGCAGTTCTTC. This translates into CASSLPGPYNEQFF. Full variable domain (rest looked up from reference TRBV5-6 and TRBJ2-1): DAGVTQSPTHLIKTRGQQVTLRCSPKSGHDTVSWYQQALGQGPQFIFQYYEEEERQRGNFPDRFSGHQFPNYSSELNVNALLLGDSALYLCASSLPGPYNEQFFGPGTRLTVL.

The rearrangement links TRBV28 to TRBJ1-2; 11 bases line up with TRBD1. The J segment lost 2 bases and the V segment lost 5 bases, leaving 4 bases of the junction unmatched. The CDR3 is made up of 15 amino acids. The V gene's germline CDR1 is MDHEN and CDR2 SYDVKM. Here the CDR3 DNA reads TGTGCCAGCAGTACTGGACAGGGGGCAAACTATGGCTACACCTTC. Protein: CASSTGQGANYGYTF.

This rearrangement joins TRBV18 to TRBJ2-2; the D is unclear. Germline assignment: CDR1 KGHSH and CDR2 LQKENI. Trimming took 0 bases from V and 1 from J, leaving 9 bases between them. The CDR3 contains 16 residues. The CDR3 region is CASSPPQAWNTGELFF. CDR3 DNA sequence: TGTGCCAGCTCACCACCGCAGGCGTGGAACACCGGGGAGCTGTTTTTT.

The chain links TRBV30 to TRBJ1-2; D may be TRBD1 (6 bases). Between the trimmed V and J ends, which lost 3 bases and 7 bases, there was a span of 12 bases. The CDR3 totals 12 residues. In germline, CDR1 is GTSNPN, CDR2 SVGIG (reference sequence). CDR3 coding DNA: TGTGCCTGGAGCCCGTCAGGGGCTGGCTACACCTTC. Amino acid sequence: CAWSPSGAGYTF. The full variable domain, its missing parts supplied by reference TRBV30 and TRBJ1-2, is SQTIHQWPATLVQPVGSPLSLECTVEGTSNPNLYWYRQAAGRGLQLLFYSVGIGQISSEVPQNLSASRPQDRQFILSSKKLLLSDSGFYLCAWSPSGAGYTFGSGTRLTVV.

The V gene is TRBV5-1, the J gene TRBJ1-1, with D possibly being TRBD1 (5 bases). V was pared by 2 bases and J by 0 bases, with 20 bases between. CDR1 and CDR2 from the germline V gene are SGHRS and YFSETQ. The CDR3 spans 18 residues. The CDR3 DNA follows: TGCGCCAGCAGCTTTCAGGGCTTGATATCAAATATGAACACTGAAGCTTTCTTT. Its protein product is CASSFQGLISNMNTEAFF.

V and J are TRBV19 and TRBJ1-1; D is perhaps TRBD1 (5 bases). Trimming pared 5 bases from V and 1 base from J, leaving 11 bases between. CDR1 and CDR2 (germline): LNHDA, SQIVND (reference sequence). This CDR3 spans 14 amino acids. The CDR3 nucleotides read TGTGCCAGTAGTCGGACACCCAAGAACACTGAAGCTTTCTTT. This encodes CASSRTPKNTEAFF.

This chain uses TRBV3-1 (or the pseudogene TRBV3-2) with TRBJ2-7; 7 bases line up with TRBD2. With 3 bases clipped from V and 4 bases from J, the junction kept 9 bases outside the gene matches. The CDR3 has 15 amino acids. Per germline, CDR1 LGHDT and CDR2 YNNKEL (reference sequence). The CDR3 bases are TGTGCCAGCAGCCAGGGGAGCGGGGCCTATTACGAGCAGTACTTC. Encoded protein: CASSQGSGAYYEQYF.